This entry lists 17 T cell receptor beta chains sequenced from one sample in a study of vaccination and CD4 T cells after COVID-19. Sequencing of the DNA from cultured CD4+ T cells was carried out with the Oncomine TCR Beta short-read assay. TCRdb reanalysed the PCR reads using MiXCR and keeps one entry per CDR3 protein. Of roughly 19,000 distinct CDR3 sequences listed, more than 50% are singletons. The sample's treatment: approximately 9-day PBMC culture with coronavirus spike peptide pools or control peptides (ViraFEST assay). No antigen has been assigned to these receptors. The specimen comprised CD4+ T cells from blood, cultured in vitro, sampled before SARS-CoV-2 vaccination. These receptors were obtained from a human donor who had recovered from COVID-19.

In this sample, this clonotype turned up a few times. This sequence joins TRBV7-6 and TRBJ1-1, with TRBD1 matching 8 bases. The length of the CDR3 is 17 residues. J was trimmed by 4 bases and V by 5 bases; bases with no gene match: 15. CDR1 SGHVS and CDR2 FNYEAQ come from the germline V gene. CDR3 loop: CASSGSGTGSRVTEAFF. Written as DNA, the CDR3 is TGTGCCAGCAGCGGGAGTGGGACAGGCAGTCGAGTCACTGAAGCTTTCTTT.

This clonotype showed up just a few times. The chain carries TRBV6-2 or TRBV6-3 and TRBJ2-5, with D tentatively TRBD1 (6 bases). From germline, CDR1 is MNHEY and CDR2 SVGEGT. This CDR3 is built from 15 residues. V was shortened by 6 bases and J by 5 bases, with 19 bases between the two germline ends. The CDR3 DNA is TGTGCCAGCAGGGAAGCAGGGGCCCGTCACGAGACCCAGTACTTC. This codes for CASREAGARHETQYF.

V is TRBV28 and J is TRBJ1-2; the D is unclear. Germline-derived CDR1 and CDR2 are MDHEN and SYDVKM. This CDR3 contains 12 residues. V was pared by 2 bases and J by 1 base, with 2 bases between. CDR3 in amino acids: CASSLNNYGYTF. In DNA, the CDR3 is TGTGCCAGCAGTTTAAATAACTATGGCTACACCTTC.

V usage is TRBV30 and J usage is TRBJ2-2, with TRBD2 identical over 12 bases. The CDR3 is 15 residues long. J lost 4 bases, V lost 2 bases, and 2 bases had no gene match. The germline CDR1 and CDR2 sequences are GTSNPN and SVGIG (reference sequence). This CDR3 is CAWSRLAGVTGELFF. The CDR3 region has the DNA TGTGCCTGGAGTCGACTAGCGGGAGTCACCGGGGAGCTGTTTTTT.

The chain has TRBV6-1 and TRBJ1-1; 9 bases are a match to TRBD1. Germline-derived CDR1 and CDR2 are MNHNS and SASEGT. This CDR3 comprises 15 residues. The junction had 12 bases not matched to a gene; V was cut back by 7 bases and J by 6 bases. The CDR3 DNA is TGTGCCAGCAATGGAGGGGACAGGGCGATCCCTGAAGCTTTCTTT. Translation gives CASNGGDRAIPEAFF.

This clonotype showed up just a few times. V usage is TRBV27 and J usage is TRBJ1-1, with D tentatively TRBD1 (6 bases). The CDR3 extends over 13 amino acids. The V end lost 5 bases, the J end lost 5 bases, and 12 bases lay between the germline ends. Looked up from germline, CDR1 is MNHEY and CDR2 is SMNVEV (reference sequence). Here the CDR3 DNA reads TGTGCCAGCAGTATCACAGGGTATACTGAAGCTTTCTTT. It yields the protein CASSITGYTEAFF.

The chain links TRBV12-3 or TRBV12-4 to TRBJ1-5; D unresolved. This CDR3 has 13 amino acids. The ends were cut back, 7 bases at V and 2 bases at J, with 9 bases in the middle. The CDR3 loop reads CASTGQGNQPQHF. CDR3 nucleotide sequence: TGTGCCAGCACTGGGCAGGGCAATCAGCCCCAGCATTTT.

This chain uses TRBV6-1 with TRBJ2-7, with D unclear. Germline V gives CDR1 MNHNS, CDR2 SASEGT. The CDR3 sequence is 12 residues long. Trimming pared 6 bases from V and 3 bases from J, leaving 9 bases between. The CDR3 loop is CASRLSVYEQYF. The CDR3, as DNA: TGTGCCAGCAGGCTTAGTGTCTACGAGCAGTACTTC.

This clonotype has a handful of counts. The chain carries TRBV19 and TRBJ1-5, with 9 bases fitting TRBD1. V gave up 3 bases and J gave up 6 bases; unmatched junction bases: 9. CDR3 length: 16 amino acids. Germline V lookup: CDR1 LNHDA, CDR2 SQIVND (reference sequence). The CDR3 DNA follows: TGTGCCAGTAGTATGTGGGACAGGGTCGTAGGTCAGCCCCAGCATTTT. Protein: CASSMWDRVVGQPQHF.

This clonotype was counted between two and nine times. The rearrangement links TRBV6-1 to TRBJ1-2; tentative D call: TRBD1 (6 bases). V was pared by 5 bases and J by 4 bases, with 11 bases between. There are 13 residues in the CDR3. In germline, CDR1 is MNHNS, CDR2 SASEGT. CDR3 residues: CASSRQGSYGYTF. DNA for the CDR3: TGTGCCAGCAGTCGGCAGGGGTCCTATGGCTACACCTTC.

This clonotype has only a few counts. The chain links TRBV19 to TRBJ2-1, with 9 bases that match TRBD2. Germline V lookup: CDR1 LNHDA, CDR2 SQIVND (reference sequence). J lost 9 bases, V lost 6 bases, and 12 bases had no gene match. CDR3 length: 15 residues. CDR3 in DNA: TGTGCCAGTAGCAGCCAACGAGGCGGGAGGGCTGAGCAGTTCTTC. This encodes CASSSQRGGRAEQFF.

V gene TRBV9 combines with J gene TRBJ2-7; tentative D call: TRBD1 (6 bases). The V gene lost 0 bases and the J gene lost 7 bases, with 14 bases spanning the gap. The V gene's germline CDR1 is SGDLS and CDR2 YYNGEE. This CDR3 has 14 amino acids. The CDR3 sequence is CASSVGQGPGEQYF. The CDR3 bases are TGTGCCAGCAGCGTAGGGCAGGGGCCCGGGGAGCAGTACTTC.

The chain employs TRBV7-9 and TRBJ2-1; 13 bases agree with TRBD2. CDR3 length: 16 amino acids. Germline V gives CDR1 SEHNR, CDR2 FQNEAQ (reference sequence). Trimming cost V 4 bases and J 7 bases; bases outside gene matches: 7. The CDR3 region has the DNA TGTGCCAGCAGCTCCACTAGCGGGAGGGCATGGAATGAGCAGTTCTTC. Protein sequence: CASSSTSGRAWNEQFF.

The chain recombines TRBV5-1 with TRBJ1-5; the D gene is possibly TRBD1 (6 bases). The CDR3 runs to 13 residues. V was shortened by 5 bases and J by 5 bases, with 11 bases between the two germline ends. Germline values: CDR1 SGHRS, CDR2 YFSETQ. Here the CDR3 reads CASSTGQDQPQHF. CDR3 sequence (DNA): TGCGCCAGCAGTACAGGGCAGGATCAGCCCCAGCATTTT. Full variable domain (missing parts from reference TRBV5-1 and TRBJ1-5): KAGVTQTPRYLIKTRGQQVTLSCSPISGHRSVSWYQQTPGQGLQFLFEYFSETQRNKGNFPGRFSGRQFSNSRSEMNVSTLELGDSALYLCASSTGQDQPQHFGDGTRLSIL.

Here the CDR3 reads CASSVRTNTDTQYF. CDR3 nucleotides: TGTGCCAGCAGCGTAAGAACTAACACAGATACGCAGTATTTT. The chain joins TRBV9 to TRBJ2-3; no definite D call. CDR3 length equals 14 residues. Germline values: CDR1 SGDLS, CDR2 YYNGEE. Deletions cut 1 base from V and 2 bases from J, with 8 bases between.

The chain has TRBV4-3 and TRBJ2-6, with D perhaps TRBD1 or TRBD2 (5 bases each). CDR1 is LGHNA and CDR2 is YSLEER in the germline V gene. V dropped 1 base and J dropped 2 bases, with 12 bases sitting between them. This CDR3 contains 17 residues. The DNA for the CDR3 is TGCGCCAGCAGCCAAGGGCTGCAGGGAGCTGGGGCCAACGTCCTGACTTTC. As protein: CASSQGLQGAGANVLTF.

The chain employs TRBV20-1 and TRBJ1-6; D is ambiguous. The CDR3 covers 16 residues. Germline CDR1 reads DFQATT; CDR2 reads SNEGSKA (reference sequence). Trimming took 1 base from V and 6 from J, leaving 16 bases between them. CDR3 residues: CSARALTDGTNSPLHF. The CDR3 bases are TGCAGTGCTAGAGCCCTTACGGACGGAACTAATTCACCCCTCCACTTT.